The present T cell receptor beta chain was sequenced within a study of T cell repertoires in cytomegalovirus infection. Study details: Recently described HLA-C-restricted plus well-studied HLA-B-restricted CMV epitopes were used. Findings and caveats of the study: Dominating the ex vivo response were TCR beta clonotypes that were CMV-specific and HLA-C-restricted.

TCRdb redid the calling of the reads with MiXCR, one entry per CDR3 protein. Of about 500,000 distinct CDR3 sequences in the sample, around 30% are singletons; the top ten hold roughly 15%. This clonotype was detected only a few times. Antigen unknown. V gave up 1 base and J gave up 8 bases, with 3 bases separating them. The CDR3 has 11 amino acids. Per germline, CDR1 MNHEY and CDR2 SVGAGI. The source material was cultured PBMCs, sampled from culture after CMV antigen stimulation. This receptor was obtained from a human donor in good health (CMV status not recorded). Some clones in this sample may be carry-over from other donors' samples. The chain employs TRBV6-5 and TRBJ2-1; D gene ambiguous. DNA of the CDR3: TGTGCCAGCAGTTACTTGGATGAGCAGTTCTTC. Translated, it gives CASSYLDEQFF.